This T cell receptor beta chain was identified in a study of T cells after yellow fever vaccination. Study background: With SMART-Seq v4 Ultra Low Input, the fractions containing low cell numbers were prepared.

Losses at the gene ends were 3 bases for V and 3 bases for J; bases not matched to a gene: 13. The CDR3 spans 17 residues. Per the germline V gene, CDR1 is KGHSH and CDR2 is LQKENI. There are a few counts of this clonotype. MiXCR, run by TCRdb on the 5' RACE reads, gives a single entry per CDR3 protein. This table holds 110,000 or so distinct CDR3 sequences, 7.2% found once. V is TRBV18 and J is TRBJ1-2; the match to TRBD1 covers 7 bases. Source: CD4+ T cells sorted from PBMCs, taken about 41 days after the first yellow fever vaccination. The TCR originated in a man aged 18-30 years who received the YFV17D yellow fever vaccine. CDR3: CASSPPRKQGWDYGYTF. In DNA form, the CDR3 reads TGTGCCAGCTCACCGCCAAGGAAACAGGGGTGGGACTATGGCTACACCTTC. Drawing the rest from reference TRBV18 and TRBJ1-2, the complete variable domain is NAGVMQNPRHLVRRRGQEARLRCSPMKGHSHVYWYRQLPEEGLKFMVYLQKENIIDESGMPKERFSAEFPKEGPSILRIQQVVRGDSAAYFCASSPPRKQGWDYGYTFGSGTRLTVV.